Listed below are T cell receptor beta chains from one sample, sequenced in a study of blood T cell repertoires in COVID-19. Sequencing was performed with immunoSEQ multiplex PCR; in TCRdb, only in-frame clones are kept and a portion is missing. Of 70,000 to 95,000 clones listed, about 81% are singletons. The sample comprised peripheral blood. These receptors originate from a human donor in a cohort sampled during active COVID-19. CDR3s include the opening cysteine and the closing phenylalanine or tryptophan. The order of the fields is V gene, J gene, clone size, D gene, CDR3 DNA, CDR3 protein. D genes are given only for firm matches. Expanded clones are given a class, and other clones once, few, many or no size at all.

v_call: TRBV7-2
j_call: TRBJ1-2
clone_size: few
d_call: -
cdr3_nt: TGTGCCAGCAGCTTAGTCCAGGGTAACTATGGCTACACCTTC
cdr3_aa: CASSLVQGNYGYTF

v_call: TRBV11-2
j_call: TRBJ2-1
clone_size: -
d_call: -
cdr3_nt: TGTGCCAGCAGCTCCGTCGCAGGTGTTCAGGTTTCCTACAATGAGCAGTTCTTC
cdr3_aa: CASSSVAGVQVSYNEQFF

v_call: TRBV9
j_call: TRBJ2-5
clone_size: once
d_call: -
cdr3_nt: TGTGCCAGCAGCCCGAGCGGCGTGGGTGGAGAGACCCAGTACTTC
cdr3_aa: CASSPSGVGGETQYF

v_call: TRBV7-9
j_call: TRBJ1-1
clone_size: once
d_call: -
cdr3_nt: TGTGCCAGCAGCTTAATAGAAGCTTTCTTT
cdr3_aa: CASSLIEAFF

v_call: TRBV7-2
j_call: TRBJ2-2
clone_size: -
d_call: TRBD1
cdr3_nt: TGTGCCAGCATCGTACGACAGGGCGGGGAGCTGTTTTTT
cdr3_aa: CASIVRQGGELFF

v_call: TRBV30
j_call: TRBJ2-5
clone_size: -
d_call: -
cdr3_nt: TGTGCCTGTCCCCGCCGGGACTACCAAGAGACCCAGTACTTC
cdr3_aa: CACPRRDYQETQYF

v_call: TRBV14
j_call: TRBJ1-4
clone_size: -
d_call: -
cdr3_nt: TGTGCCAGCAGCCAAGGTTTTAGGCTTTCTGGGGGGAACGATGAAAAACTGTTTTTT
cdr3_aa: CASSQGFRLSGGNDEKLFF

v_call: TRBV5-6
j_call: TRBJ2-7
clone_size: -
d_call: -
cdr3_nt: TGTGCCAGCAGTCTAAACACCGCCGGGGGCGAGCAGTACTTC
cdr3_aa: CASSLNTAGGEQYF

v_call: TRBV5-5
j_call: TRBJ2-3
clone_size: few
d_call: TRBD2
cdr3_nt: TGTGCCAGCAGCCGACCGGGGGTAGCGGGGGGAGCAAATACGCAGTATTTT
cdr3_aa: CASSRPGVAGGANTQYF

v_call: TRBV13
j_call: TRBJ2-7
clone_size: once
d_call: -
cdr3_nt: TGTGCCAGCAGGGAGCGGAAGGGCGAAGACGAGCAGTACTTC
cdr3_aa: CASRERKGEDEQYF

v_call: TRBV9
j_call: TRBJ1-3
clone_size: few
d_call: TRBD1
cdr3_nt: TGTGCCAGCAGCGGTTACAGGGGCTCTGGAAACACCATATATTTT
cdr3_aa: CASSGYRGSGNTIYF

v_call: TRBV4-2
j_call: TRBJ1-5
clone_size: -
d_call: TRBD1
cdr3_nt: TGTGCCAGCAGCCAAGATGGCAGGGGGATGAATCAGCCCCAGCATTTT
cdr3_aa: CASSQDGRGMNQPQHF

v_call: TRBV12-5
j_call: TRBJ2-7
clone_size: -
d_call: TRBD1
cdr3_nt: TGTGCTAGCGCCCAGGGGGTTTTCTCCTACGAGCAGTACTTC
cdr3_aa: CASAQGVFSYEQYF

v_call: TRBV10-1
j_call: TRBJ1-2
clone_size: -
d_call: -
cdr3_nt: TGCGCCAGCAGTGTGGAGGGGAAGAGCTACACCTTC
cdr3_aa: CASSVEGKSYTF

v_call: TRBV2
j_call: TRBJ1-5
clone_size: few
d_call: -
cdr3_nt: TGTGCCAGCAACCCGGGGAGGGGCAATCAGCCCCAGCATTTT
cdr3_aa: CASNPGRGNQPQHF

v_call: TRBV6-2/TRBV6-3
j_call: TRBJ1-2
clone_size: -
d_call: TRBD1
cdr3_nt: TGTGCCAGCAGTAGTATCCGGGACAGGGAAGGGTCCGCCTATGGCTACACCTTC
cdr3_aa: CASSSIRDREGSAYGYTF

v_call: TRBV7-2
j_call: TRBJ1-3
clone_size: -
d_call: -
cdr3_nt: TGTGCCAGCAGTTACAGGGCGGCGGGAAACACCATATATTTT
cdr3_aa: CASSYRAAGNTIYF

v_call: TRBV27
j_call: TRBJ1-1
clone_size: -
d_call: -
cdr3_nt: TGTGCCAGCAGTTCCGGAACAGGGACTGAAGCTTTCTTT
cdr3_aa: CASSSGTGTEAFF

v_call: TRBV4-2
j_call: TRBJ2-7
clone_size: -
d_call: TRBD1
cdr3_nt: TGTGCCAGCAGCCAAGGACAGGGTTTGGACGAGCAGTACTTC
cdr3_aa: CASSQGQGLDEQYF

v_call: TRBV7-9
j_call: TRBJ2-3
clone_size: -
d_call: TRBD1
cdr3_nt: TGTGCCAGCAGCCTGGGACAGGGGGAAACAGATACGCAGTATTTT
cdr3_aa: CASSLGQGETDTQYF

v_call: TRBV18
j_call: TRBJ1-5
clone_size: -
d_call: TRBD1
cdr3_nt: TGTGCCAGCTCACCAGTGGGACAGGGAGTTTTTCGGGCCCAGCATTTT
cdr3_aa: CASSPVGQGVFRAQHF

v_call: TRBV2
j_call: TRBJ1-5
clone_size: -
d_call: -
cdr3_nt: TGTGCCAGCAGTCCTTCACGAACACAGAGCAATCAGCCCCAGCATTTT
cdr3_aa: CASSPSRTQSNQPQHF

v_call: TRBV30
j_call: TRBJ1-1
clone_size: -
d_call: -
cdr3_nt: TGTGCCTGGAAAAGACAGGTGGGTGAAGCTTTCTTT
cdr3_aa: CAWKRQVGEAFF

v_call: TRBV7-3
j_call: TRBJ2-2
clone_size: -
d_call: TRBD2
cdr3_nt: TGTGCCAGCAGCCAAACCGCGGAGCGGGGGGAGAACACCGGGGAGCTGTTTTTT
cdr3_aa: CASSQTAERGENTGELFF

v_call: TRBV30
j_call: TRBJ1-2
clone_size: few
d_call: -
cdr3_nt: TGTGCCTGGAGTGAGGCGGTCCAGGGCACCTTC
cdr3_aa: CAWSEAVQGTF

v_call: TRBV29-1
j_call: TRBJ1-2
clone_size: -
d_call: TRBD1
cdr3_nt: TGCAGCGCCGGACAGGGTGCAAACTATGGCTACACCTTC
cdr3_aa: CSAGQGANYGYTF

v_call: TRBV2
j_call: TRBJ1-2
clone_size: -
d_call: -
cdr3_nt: TGTGCCAGCAGTGAGGCCCCCCGAGGGGGTTATGGCTACACCTTC
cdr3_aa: CASSEAPRGGYGYTF

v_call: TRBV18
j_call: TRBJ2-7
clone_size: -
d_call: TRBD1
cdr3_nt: TGTGCCAGCTCACCTGACAGGGTCTCCTACGAGCAGTACTTC
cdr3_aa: CASSPDRVSYEQYF

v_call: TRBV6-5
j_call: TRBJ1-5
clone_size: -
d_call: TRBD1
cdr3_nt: TGTGCCAGCAGTCGGACAGGGGGCAATCAGCCCCAGCATTTT
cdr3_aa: CASSRTGGNQPQHF

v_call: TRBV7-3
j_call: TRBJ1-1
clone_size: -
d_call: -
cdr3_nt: TGTGCCAGCAGCCTAATGACAGACACTGAAGCTTTCTTT
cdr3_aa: CASSLMTDTEAFF

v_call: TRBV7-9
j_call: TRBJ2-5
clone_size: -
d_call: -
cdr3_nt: TGTGCCAGCAGCTCTTCCGGGACACGTAGGGGAGAGACCCAGTACTTC
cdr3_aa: CASSSSGTRRGETQYF

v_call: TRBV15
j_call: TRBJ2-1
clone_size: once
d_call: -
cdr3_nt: TGTGCCACCAACCAAGAGCGGGCGGGAACCTACAATGAGCAGTTCTTC
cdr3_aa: CATNQERAGTYNEQFF

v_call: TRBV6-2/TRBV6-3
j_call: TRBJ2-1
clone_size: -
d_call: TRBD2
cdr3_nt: TGTGCCAGCAGTTCGCGACTAGCGGGGGGGGTTGAGCAGTTCTTC
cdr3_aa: CASSSRLAGGVEQFF

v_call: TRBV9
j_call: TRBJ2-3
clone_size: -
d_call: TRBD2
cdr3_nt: TGTGCCAGCAGCGTAGAGGGGCTAGCGGGGGGGCCCGAGGAAGATACGCAGTATTTT
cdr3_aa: CASSVEGLAGGPEEDTQYF

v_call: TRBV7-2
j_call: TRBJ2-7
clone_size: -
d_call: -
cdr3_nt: TGTGCCAGCAGCTTAGTGTACTGGGGGCTGGGCGAGCAGTACTTC
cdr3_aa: CASSLVYWGLGEQYF

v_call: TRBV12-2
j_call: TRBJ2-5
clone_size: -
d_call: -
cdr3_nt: TGTGCAAGTCGCCCCCTCGAGCGGGGGCGCCGGGGGGCCCAGTACTTC
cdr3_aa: CASRPLERGRRGAQYF

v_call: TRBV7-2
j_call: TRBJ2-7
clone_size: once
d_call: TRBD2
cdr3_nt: TGTGCCAGCAGCTCCTTTAGGGAGGGCGAGCAGTACTTC
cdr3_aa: CASSSFREGEQYF

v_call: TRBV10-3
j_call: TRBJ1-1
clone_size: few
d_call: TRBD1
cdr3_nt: TGTGCCATCGGCGCAGGGGGGTACACTGAAGCTTTCTTT
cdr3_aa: CAIGAGGYTEAFF

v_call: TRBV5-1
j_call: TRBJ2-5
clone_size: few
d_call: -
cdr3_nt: TGCGCCAGCAGCTTGGTACCGGGGGGCCAGGGAGAGACCCAGTACTTC
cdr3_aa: CASSLVPGGQGETQYF

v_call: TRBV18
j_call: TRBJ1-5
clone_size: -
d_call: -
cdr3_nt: TGTGCCAGCTCACCAGATCAGGTTAGCAATCAGCCCCAGCATTTT
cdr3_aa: CASSPDQVSNQPQHF

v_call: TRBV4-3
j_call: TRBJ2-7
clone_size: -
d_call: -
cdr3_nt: TGCGCCAGCAGCCAGGTTGTGGACAGCTACGAGCAGTACTTC
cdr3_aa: CASSQVVDSYEQYF

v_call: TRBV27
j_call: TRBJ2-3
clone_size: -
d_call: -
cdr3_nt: TGTGCCAGCAGTCGGGGGGCCGGAGATACGCAGTATTTT
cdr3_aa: CASSRGAGDTQYF

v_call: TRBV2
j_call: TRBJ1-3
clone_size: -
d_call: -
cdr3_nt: TGTGCCAGCAGTGTGCTCCTAATTCTTGGAAACACCATATATTTT
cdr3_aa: CASSVLLILGNTIYF

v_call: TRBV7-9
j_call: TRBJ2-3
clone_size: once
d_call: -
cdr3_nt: TGTGCCAGCATCCGGGGGGCGGAAGCAGATACGCAGTATTTT
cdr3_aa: CASIRGAEADTQYF

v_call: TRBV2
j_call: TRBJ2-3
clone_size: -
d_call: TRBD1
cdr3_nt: TGTGCCAGCAGTTCGAGGACAGGAAGCACAGATACGCAGTATTTT
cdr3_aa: CASSSRTGSTDTQYF

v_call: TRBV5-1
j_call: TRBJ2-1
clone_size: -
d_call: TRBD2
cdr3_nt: TGCGCCAGCAGCTTGCGGCCTAGCGGGGGCAATGAGCAGTTCTTC
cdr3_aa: CASSLRPSGGNEQFF

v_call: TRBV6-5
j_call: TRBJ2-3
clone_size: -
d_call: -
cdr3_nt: TGTGCCAGCCGGGACTTTACAGATACGCAGTATTTT
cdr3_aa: CASRDFTDTQYF

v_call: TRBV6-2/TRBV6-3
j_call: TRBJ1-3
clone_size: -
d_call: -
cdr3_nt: TGTGCCAGCAGTTTCAGGGCCTTCTCTGGAAACACCATATATTTT
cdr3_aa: CASSFRAFSGNTIYF

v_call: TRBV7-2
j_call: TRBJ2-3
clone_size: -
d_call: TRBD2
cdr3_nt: TGTGCCAGCAGCTTAGCCTCTAGCGGGGGGTCGTGGACGCAGTATTTT
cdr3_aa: CASSLASSGGSWTQYF

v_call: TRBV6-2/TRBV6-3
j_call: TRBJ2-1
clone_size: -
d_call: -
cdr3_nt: TGTGCCAGCAGTTTCGGAGACAATGAGCAGTTCTTC
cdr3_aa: CASSFGDNEQFF

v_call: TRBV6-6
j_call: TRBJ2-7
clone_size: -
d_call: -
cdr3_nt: TGTGCCAGCAGTTACTCGGCAGGGGAGTCCTACGAGCAGTACTTC
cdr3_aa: CASSYSAGESYEQYF

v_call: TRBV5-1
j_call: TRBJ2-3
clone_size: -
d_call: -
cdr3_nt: TGCGCCAGCAGCTCTACTACCCCGGGCACAGATACGCAGTATTTT
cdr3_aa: CASSSTTPGTDTQYF

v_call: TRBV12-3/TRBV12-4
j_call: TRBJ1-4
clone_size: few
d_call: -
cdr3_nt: TGTGCCAGCAGTTTAATGGAGGGTGAAAAACTGTTTTTT
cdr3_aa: CASSLMEGEKLFF

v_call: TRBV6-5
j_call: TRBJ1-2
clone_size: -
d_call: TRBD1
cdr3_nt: TGTGCCAGCAGTCTTGACAGGGGGCGGCTTGGCTACACCTTC
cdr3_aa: CASSLDRGRLGYTF